This T cell receptor beta chain originates from a study of beta chain features in type 1 diabetes. This CDR3 has 12 residues. Germline V gives CDR1 SEHNR, CDR2 FQNEAQ (reference sequence). The study reverse transcribed the entire isolated RNA, so it sequenced expressed TCRB transcripts. Produced via immunoSEQ multiplex PCR; TCRdb's table is partial and in-frame only. This repertoire shows about 160,000 clones, 7.8% found once; its top ten account for roughly 1%. Study findings and constraints: Shortening of TCRB CDR3s, moderate but significant, appeared in all four CD4+ subsets of Type 1 diabetes patients.

As concerns this clone: Its antigen is not identified. At one of its ends the junction is not consistent with the germline gene, which may arise from a read error.

The sample consisted of central memory CD4+ T cells from blood. The receptor comes from a woman aged 40-49 years with type 1 diabetes. The rearrangement links TRBV7-9 to TRBJ1-1; tentative D call: TRBD1 (5 bases). CDR3 DNA: TGCGCCAGCAGCCACCCCGACAGCGAAGCTTTCTTT. Translated: CASSHPDSEAFF.